The 9 T cell receptor beta chains below all came from one sample that was sequenced in a study of T cells after yellow fever vaccination. TCRdb itself ran the 5' RACE reads through MiXCR, one entry per CDR3 protein. The data show about 350,000 distinct CDR3 sequences, with around a tenth seen just once and around 18% held by the top ten. The material was PBMCs, obtained on the day of the first yellow fever vaccination. These receptor sequences come from a man between 18 and 35 years old who received the YFV17D yellow fever vaccine.

This clonotype was picked up a small number of times. This chain uses TRBV12-3 or TRBV12-4 with TRBJ2-5; 10 bases are shared with TRBD1. After removal of 3 bases from V and 4 bases from J, the junction contained 11 bases not matched to a gene. The CDR3 has 17 residues. The CDR3 DNA reads TGTGCCAGCAGTTTTGTGGGACAGGGGCGGGGAGGAGAGACCCAGTACTTC. It specifies CASSFVGQGRGGETQYF.

The rearrangement joins TRBV7-9 to TRBJ2-1; the match to TRBD2 covers 11 bases. The junction had 9 bases not matched to a gene; V was cut back by 3 bases and J by 5 bases. This CDR3 spans 17 amino acids. Germline lookup yields CDR1 SEHNR and CDR2 FQNEAQ (reference sequence). The CDR3 spells CASSFTSLAGVDNEQFF. The CDR3 bases are TGTGCCAGCAGCTTCACTTCACTAGCGGGGGTTGACAATGAGCAGTTCTTC.

This clonotype was counted between two and nine times. The chain uses TRBV12-3 or TRBV12-4 and TRBJ2-7, with 9 nucleotides matching TRBD2. There are 15 residues in the CDR3. With 3 bases clipped from V and 1 base from J, the junction kept 4 bases outside the gene matches. CDR3 bases: TGTGCCAGCAGTTTCCGTAGCGGGGGTTCCTACGAGCAGTACTTC. As protein: CASSFRSGGSYEQYF.

V gene TRBV27 combines with J gene TRBJ1-4; 10 bases fit TRBD1. Unmatched junction bases numbered 6, after V lost 4 bases and J lost 4 bases. CDR1 MNHEY and CDR2 SMNVEV come from the germline V gene (reference sequence). There are 16 residues in the CDR3. The chain's CDR3 is CASSSADRGFNEKLFF. Here the CDR3 DNA reads TGTGCCAGCAGTTCCGCGGACAGGGGGTTTAATGAAAAACTGTTTTTT.

The rearrangement links TRBV5-1 to TRBJ1-6; D gene unclear. CDR1 and CDR2 (germline): SGHRS, YFSETQ. Deletions cut 3 bases from V and 8 bases from J, with 6 bases between. The CDR3 is made up of 12 amino acids. This chain's CDR3 is CASSWPDSPLHF. In DNA, the CDR3 is TGCGCCAGCAGCTGGCCTGATTCACCCCTCCACTTT.

This chain connects TRBV3-1 to TRBJ1-5; D possibly corresponds to TRBD1 (6 bases). V gave up 10 bases and J gave up 7 bases, with 17 bases separating them. The V gene's germline CDR1 is LGHDT and CDR2 YNNKEL (reference sequence). This CDR3 has 13 residues. As DNA, the CDR3 is TGTGCCACCTCAAACAGGGTGAGCCAGCCCCAGCATTTT. It encodes CATSNRVSQPQHF.

This clonotype was recorded at least ten times. Here the CDR3 DNA reads TGCAGTGCTAGAGATTTGGCGTCCGGCTACACCTTC. Protein sequence: CSARDLASGYTF. V and J are TRBV20-1 and TRBJ1-2; no clear D. The CDR3 is 12 residues long. Per the germline V gene, CDR1 is DFQATT and CDR2 is SNEGSKA (reference sequence). V lost 0 bases, J lost 8 bases, and 10 bases lay in between.

The V and J genes are TRBV29-1 and TRBJ2-1; 8 bases line up with TRBD1. The CDR3 consists of 15 residues. Trimming cost V 0 bases and J 5 bases; bases outside gene matches: 6. In germline, CDR1 is SQVTM, CDR2 ANQGSEA. CDR3 sequence: CSVEELRQGHNEQFF. CDR3 nucleotide sequence: TGCAGCGTTGAAGAACTCCGACAGGGGCACAATGAGCAGTTCTTC.

The V call is TRBV6-5, the J call TRBJ2-3; 7 bases agree with TRBD2. The CDR3 spans 16 residues. With V trimmed by 2 bases and J by 3 bases, 8 bases remained unmatched. Germline V gives CDR1 MNHEY, CDR2 SVGAGI. The chain's CDR3 is CASSYRGVSTTDTQYF. CDR3 coding DNA: TGTGCCAGCAGTTACCGGGGGGTGTCCACGACAGATACGCAGTATTTT.